Following are 21 T cell receptor beta chains from one sample sequenced in a study of blood T cell repertoires in COVID-19. Clones were read by immunoSEQ multiplex PCR, and TCRdb kept only the in-frame ones, dropping some. The sample records 140,000 to 150,000 clones, roughly 88% being singletons. The specimen was PBMCs or T cells enriched from blood (not recorded which). Every receptor here comes from a man aged 45-60 years who had recovered from COVID-19.

This CDR3 is CASSWLTGELNYGYTF. The DNA of the CDR3 is TGTGCCAGCAGTTGGCTGACAGGGGAGCTTAACTATGGCTACACCTTC. The chain has TRBV6-2 or TRBV6-3 and TRBJ1-2; 8 bases are a match to TRBD1. Germline trimming cut 4 bases from V and 1 base from J; bases unmatched to any gene: 8. This CDR3 is 16 amino acids long. Germline CDR1 is MNHEY and CDR2 is SVGEGT.

The CDR3 sequence is CASSLERRNTEAFF. CDR3 nucleotide sequence: TGTGCCAGCAGCTTGGAGCGCCGGAACACTGAAGCTTTCTTT. This chain connects TRBV5-4 to TRBJ1-1; D unclear. Looked up from germline, CDR1 is SGHNT and CDR2 is YYREEE (reference sequence). The CDR3 spans 14 residues. The ends were cut back, 0 bases at V and 1 base at J, with 7 bases in the middle.

This chain links TRBV28 with TRBJ1-1, with no clear D. This CDR3 is built from 15 residues. The germline gives CDR1 MDHEN, CDR2 SYDVKM. Trimming stripped 4 bases from V and 8 bases from J, with 20 bases between. CDR3 region: CASSSYPGGNGEAFF. The CDR3 bases are TGTGCCAGCAGTTCCTACCCGGGAGGGAACGGGGAAGCTTTCTTT.

The rearrangement uses TRBV3-1 (or the pseudogene TRBV3-2) and TRBJ2-1; D unresolved. V dropped 3 bases and J dropped 2 bases, with 8 bases sitting between them. The CDR3 contains 14 residues. Germline V gene lookup returns CDR1 LGHDT and CDR2 YNNKEL (reference sequence). The CDR3 DNA is TGTGCCAGCAGCCATGGCCTCCCCTACAATGAGCAGTTCTTC. Translation gives CASSHGLPYNEQFF.

The rearrangement uses TRBV27 and TRBJ1-5; the match to TRBD1 covers 9 bases. This CDR3 has 15 amino acids. J was trimmed by 1 base and V by 6 bases; bases with no gene match: 4. Germline loops: CDR1 MNHEY, CDR2 SMNVEV (reference sequence). The CDR3 DNA reads TGTGCCAGCAGCGCGGGACAGGGAAGCAATCAGCCCCAGCATTTT. Its protein is CASSAGQGSNQPQHF.

The J gene is TRBJ1-6, the V gene TRBV18; 10 bases align to TRBD1. The length of the CDR3 is 15 residues. Losses at the gene ends were 3 bases for V and 6 bases for J; bases not matched to a gene: 2. Germline V gene lookup returns CDR1 KGHSH and CDR2 LQKENI. CDR3 residues: CASSPDRGFNSPLHF. The CDR3 region has the DNA TGTGCCAGCTCACCGGACAGGGGGTTTAATTCACCCCTCCACTTT.

The CDR3: CASSLGARMNTEAFF. The CDR3 coding sequence is TGTGCCAGCAGCTTGGGGGCCAGAATGAACACTGAAGCTTTCTTT. The V gene is TRBV5-6, the J gene TRBJ1-1; D not resolved. The CDR3 length is 15 residues. V lost 0 bases to trimming and J lost 0 bases, with 9 bases between them. The germline CDR1 and CDR2 sequences are SGHDT and YYEEEE.

This chain links TRBV7-6 with TRBJ2-7, with TRBD1 as a possible D gene (6 bases). Germline V lookup: CDR1 SGHVS, CDR2 FNYEAQ. The CDR3 runs to 14 residues. Deletions cut 5 bases from V and 2 bases from J, with 13 bases between. CDR3 nucleotide sequence: TGTGCCAGCAGCGCTACACAGGGCGCCTACGAGCAGTACTTC. Translated, it gives CASSATQGAYEQYF.

The V and J genes are TRBV3-1 (or the pseudogene TRBV3-2) and TRBJ1-6, with 8 bases lining up with TRBD1. The junction had 8 bases not matched to a gene; V was cut back by 4 bases and J by 9 bases. CDR1 is LGHDT, CDR2 YNNKEL, per germline (reference sequence). This CDR3 has 15 amino acids. Here the CDR3 DNA reads TGTGCCAGCAGCCCAGAGGACAGGGATAGTTCACCCCTCCACTTT. Its translation is CASSPEDRDSSPLHF.

This clone showed up just a few times. The rearrangement joins TRBV28 to TRBJ2-1; D possibly corresponds to TRBD1 (6 bases). CDR1 and CDR2 from the germline V gene are MDHEN and SYDVKM. This CDR3 is built from 18 residues. V lost 1 base and J 2 bases, leaving 18 bases between the germline ends. CDR3: CASSLSPGTPSTYNEQFF. DNA for the CDR3: TGTGCCAGCAGTTTATCGCCGGGGACACCCTCCACCTACAATGAGCAGTTCTTC.

The CDR3 bases are TGTGCCAGCAGTCGAACAGGGTATGAGCAGTTCTTC. As protein: CASSRTGYEQFF. The V and J genes are TRBV7-2 and TRBJ2-1; tentatively, D is TRBD1 (6 bases). Per germline, CDR1 SGHTA and CDR2 FQGNSA. V shed 6 bases and J shed 8 bases, with 11 bases lying between them. This CDR3 has 12 residues.

This sequence joins TRBV2 and TRBJ2-2; 7 nucleotides align to TRBD1. The CDR3 has 15 residues. Germline V lookup: CDR1 SNHLY, CDR2 FYNNEI. The J segment lost 8 bases and the V segment lost 5 bases, leaving 11 bases of the junction unmatched. CDR3 loop: CASSFSEGASGELFF. CDR3 DNA sequence: TGTGCCAGCAGTTTTTCTGAGGGGGCATCTGGGGAGCTGTTTTTT.

This clone was seen only once. V is TRBV11-3 and J is TRBJ1-1, with TRBD1 identical over 8 bases. Germline lookup yields CDR1 SGHNT and CDR2 YENEEA. V shed 4 bases, J shed 0 bases, and the junction held 7 bases outside the gene matches. The CDR3 is made up of 16 amino acids. This chain's CDR3 is CASSYGQGDMNTEAFF. The CDR3 coding sequence is TGTGCCAGCAGCTACGGACAGGGCGATATGAACACTGAAGCTTTCTTT.

The genes are TRBV7-9 and TRBJ2-2, with 8 bases identical to TRBD1. The V and J ends lost 5 bases and 3 bases, in that order; junction bases with no gene match: 8. Germline V gives CDR1 SEHNR, CDR2 FQNEAQ (reference sequence). CDR3 length: 16 amino acids. The CDR3 nucleotides are TGTGCCAGCAGCCACCGACAGGGGTCGTACACCGGGGAGCTGTTTTTT. It translates to CASSHRQGSYTGELFF.

J is TRBJ2-2 and V is TRBV27, with a tentative D call TRBD1 (6 bases). The CDR3 covers 16 residues. Germline V gives CDR1 MNHEY, CDR2 SMNVEV (reference sequence). V was shortened by 3 bases and J by 7 bases, with 18 bases between the two germline ends. CDR3 bases: TGTGCCAGCAGTTTTTACTTACAGGGTGCAGGCGGGGAGCTGTTTTTT. It encodes CASSFYLQGAGGELFF.

The rearrangement joins TRBV5-4 to TRBJ1-3; 9 bases agree with TRBD1. The ends lost 1 base at V and 0 bases at J; junction bases unmatched: 11. This CDR3 is built from 19 residues. Germline V gene data show CDR1 as SGHNT and CDR2 as YYREEE (reference sequence). For the CDR3, the DNA is TGTGCCAGCAGCTTGCATCAGGGACAGGGTCCCCTCTCTGGAAACACCATATATTTT. Translated: CASSLHQGQGPLSGNTIYF.

The V gene is TRBV19, the J gene TRBJ2-3; no definite D call. The CDR3 runs to 13 residues. The V gene lost 5 bases and the J gene lost 6 bases, with 12 bases spanning the gap. Germline V gene data show CDR1 as LNHDA and CDR2 as SQIVND (reference sequence). This CDR3 is CASSPSPEDTQYF. CDR3 bases: TGTGCCAGTAGTCCTTCCCCCGAGGATACGCAGTATTTT.

The chain has TRBV2 and TRBJ2-7; D possibly corresponds to TRBD1 (6 bases). The germline V gene encodes CDR1 SNHLY and CDR2 FYNNEI. The CDR3 length is 13 residues. V lost 8 bases and J lost 2, with 13 bases in between. The CDR3: CASGTQGAYEQYF. The CDR3 DNA reads TGTGCCAGCGGCACACAGGGAGCCTACGAGCAGTACTTC.

The chain is built from TRBV28 and TRBJ2-7; the D gene is possibly TRBD2 (6 bases). The CDR3 spans 16 residues. V lost 3 bases, J lost 2 bases, and 17 bases lay in between. Germline values: CDR1 MDHEN, CDR2 SYDVKM. CDR3 bases: TGTGCCAGCAGTTTCTGGGGGTCGACTAGGACCTACGAGCAGTACTTC. Protein product: CASSFWGSTRTYEQYF.

The chain carries TRBV5-1 and TRBJ1-2; TRBD1 might be the D (5 bases). In germline, CDR1 is SGHRS, CDR2 YFSETQ. The V end lost 0 bases, the J end lost 4 bases, and 13 bases lay between the germline ends. This CDR3 contains 15 residues. The CDR3 protein is CASSLEQDSSYGYTF. The CDR3 DNA sequence: TGCGCCAGCAGCTTGGAACAGGATAGTAGCTATGGCTACACCTTC.

CDR3: CASEAGGPNTGELFF. DNA for the CDR3: TGTGCCAGCGAGGCGGGAGGACCGAACACCGGGGAGCTGTTTTTT. V and J are TRBV2 and TRBJ2-2; 8 nucleotides line up with TRBD2. Germline values: CDR1 SNHLY, CDR2 FYNNEI. Germline trimming cut 8 bases from V and 0 bases from J; bases unmatched to any gene: 5. CDR3 length: 15 amino acids. Using reference TRBV2 and TRBJ2-2 for the parts outside the CDR3, the full variable domain is EPEVTQTPSHQVTQMGQEVILRCVPISNHLYFYWYRQILGQKVEFLVSFYNNEISEKSEIFDDQFSVERPDGSNFTLKIRSTKLEDSAMYFCASEAGGPNTGELFFGEGSRLTVL.